Reported below is one T cell receptor beta chain. Its antigen remains unidentified. No much larger clone exists at a distance of one base, and base qualities are not known. The meaning of the sample's time point label: sample taken at primary tumor resection. Whole RNA extracted from tumor and nontumor lung tissue, or from cryopreserved PBMC samples, was used for TCR sequencing without cell sorting. Donors were some 78 patients with early-stage, untreated non-small cell lung cancer from the lung TRACERx cohort. Only patients with enough RNA available from two or more tumor regions were chosen for TCR sequencing. The data derive from a study of spatial heterogeneity in lung cancer (dated by TCRdb to between 2017 and 2020). About the study as a whole: Beta-chain transcripts were consistently detected in greater numbers than alpha-chain transcripts, which likely reflects a higher abundance of beta-chain transcripts. Both alpha and beta chains were TCR-sequenced in samples taken at surgery, namely 220 tumor regions, 64 matched nontumor lung samples and 55 to 60 PBMC samples. In the raw uncorrected reads, each unique combination of TCR and UMI appeared more than ten times on average. The study linked features of the TCR repertoire to counts of nonsynonymous mutations, which were determined by whole-exome sequencing of tumor tissue. The study quantitatively compared TCR alpha and beta repertoires across multiple tumor regions, matched nontumor lung and blood in non-small cell lung cancer. The paper as a whole reports these results and caveats: Ubiquitous expanded tumor TCRs were found in blood more often at tumor resection than at routine follow-up. Confirming at a functional level the hypothesis that regional TCRs recognize regional mutations was considered to require additional single-cell paired TCR alpha and beta sequencing.

The cysteine opens and the phenylalanine closes a CDR3 of 15 amino acids. The retained sequence is limited to the CDR3, 45 bases, with the frame set at the first base. CDR1 and CDR2, per the germline V gene (reference sequence), are SGHNT and YYREEE. Clipping removes 0 bases from V and 2 bases from J, with 5 as the unmatched junction base count. Libraries were built with 5' RACE. Sequencing was carried out with a NextSeq 500. To allow correction of PCR and sequencing errors, the TCR library protocol tagged every TCR cDNA molecule with a unique molecular identifier. The paper's data handling went like this. TCR identification, UMI-based error correction and CDR3 extraction were performed with Decombinator tools. TCRs above a frequency of 2 per 1,000, corresponding to the top 1% of the tumor frequency distribution, were defined as expanded. Rényi diversity was computed with the R vegan package after subsampling each repertoire 100 times to 5,000 TCRs. CDR3 similarity networks were constructed using string-kernel similarity of amino acid triplets, with links drawn between CDR3s whose pairwise similarity was above 0.82. In-frame beta chains were kept once TCRdb had trimmed the public reads at Q25 with fastp and called clones with MiXCR. Duplicate CDR3 protein sequences are folded into a single record with the most common DNA and genes. The V and J calls reflect TCRdb's pipeline rather than the authors' work. The sample table lists some 100,000 distinct CDR3 sequences, roughly 12% of them with a count of one. Together, the top ten hold over 40% of the sample.

The material sequenced was PBMCs, taken at surgery. This TCR derives from a male donor with early-stage non-small cell lung cancer. The chain joins TRBV5-4 to TRBJ2-7, with 7 bases matching TRBD2. DNA sequence: TGTGCCAGCAGCTTGGGCCTAGCGGAAGCCTACGAGCAGTACTTC. The translation is CASSLGLAEAYEQYF.